These 5 T cell receptor beta chains share one sample of origin, sequenced in a study of T cell clonotyping in hematopoietic cell transplantation. Clones were read by immunoSEQ multiplex PCR, and TCRdb kept only the in-frame ones, dropping some. The repertoire holds some 10,000 clones, with approximately 90% as singletons. Sequenced input: peripheral blood mononuclear cells. The receptors here all came from a woman between 50 and 59 years old in good health. Some clones in this sample may be carry-over from other donors' samples.

V usage is TRBV7-9 and J usage is TRBJ2-1, with 8 bases that match TRBD2. CDR3 length equals 17 residues. Germline V gene data show CDR1 as SEHNR and CDR2 as FQNEAQ (reference sequence). Unmatched junction bases numbered 12, after V lost 1 base and J lost 7 bases. CDR3 DNA: TGTGCCAGCAGCTTAGGACCGGGACTAGTAAATGGTAATGAGCAGTTCTTC. Translation gives CASSLGPGLVNGNEQFF.

This clone was recorded once. The chain couples TRBV7-3 to TRBJ2-1; 9 bases match TRBD2. Germline assignment: CDR1 SGHTA and CDR2 FQGTGA. The V gene end was trimmed by 3 bases and the J gene end by 10 bases; junction bases not matched to a gene: 10. The CDR3 contains 15 residues. CDR3 sequence (DNA): TGTGCCAGCAGCTTTCTTGGCGGGGGGGTTCAGGAGCAGTTCTTC. Translating gives CASSFLGGGVQEQFF. Drawing the rest from reference TRBV7-3 and TRBJ2-1, the complete variable domain is GAGVSQTPSNKVTEKGKYVELRCDPISGHTALYWYRQSLGQGPEFLIYFQGTGAADDSGLPNDRFFAVRPEGSVSTLKIQRTERGDSAVYLCASSFLGGGVQEQFFGPGTRLTVL.

The J gene is TRBJ2-7, the V gene TRBV14; 12 nucleotides match TRBD2. The junction had 8 bases not matched to a gene; V was cut back by 0 bases and J by 5 bases. This CDR3 comprises 17 residues. Germline V gene sequence: CDR1 SGHDN, CDR2 FVKESK. In nucleotides, the CDR3 is TGTGCCAGCAGCCAAGATCGTCTAGCGGGGGGGTCTCACGAGCAGTACTTC. Translating gives CASSQDRLAGGSHEQYF.

The gene calls are TRBV6-6 and TRBJ2-7, with D uncertain. This CDR3 contains 13 residues. Germline CDR1 reads MNHNY; CDR2 reads SVGAGI (reference sequence). V shed 0 bases and J shed 4 bases, with 7 bases lying between them. The CDR3 loop reads CASSYSPSYEQYF. The CDR3 region has the DNA TGTGCCAGCAGTTACTCGCCGAGTTACGAGCAGTACTTC.

The rearrangement links TRBV28 to TRBJ2-7; D unresolved. V shed 3 bases and J shed 0 bases, with 12 bases lying between them. CDR1 is MDHEN, CDR2 SYDVKM, per germline. The CDR3 covers 15 residues. The CDR3 nucleotides are TGTGCCAGCAGTTTCGTGGGCACGAGCTCCTACGAGCAGTACTTC. This translates into CASSFVGTSSYEQYF.